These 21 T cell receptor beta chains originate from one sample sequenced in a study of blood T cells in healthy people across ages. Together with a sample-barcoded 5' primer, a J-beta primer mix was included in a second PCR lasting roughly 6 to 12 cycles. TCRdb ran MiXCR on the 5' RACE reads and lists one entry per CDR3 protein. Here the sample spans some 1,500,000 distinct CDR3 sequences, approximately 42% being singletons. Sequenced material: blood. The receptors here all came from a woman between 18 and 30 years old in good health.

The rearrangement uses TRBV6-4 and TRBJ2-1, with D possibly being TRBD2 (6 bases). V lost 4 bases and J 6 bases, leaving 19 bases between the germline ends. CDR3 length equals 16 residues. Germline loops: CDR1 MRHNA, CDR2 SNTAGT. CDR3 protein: CASSGRGGVYFNEQFF. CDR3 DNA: TGTGCCAGCAGTGGAAGAGGAGGGGTATATTTCAATGAGCAGTTCTTC.

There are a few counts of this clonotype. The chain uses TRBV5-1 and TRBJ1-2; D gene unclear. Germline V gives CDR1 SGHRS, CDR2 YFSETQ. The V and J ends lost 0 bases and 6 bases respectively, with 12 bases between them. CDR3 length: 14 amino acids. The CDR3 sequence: CASSLDLLTDGYTF. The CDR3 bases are TGCGCCAGCAGCTTGGACCTCTTGACTGATGGCTACACCTTC.

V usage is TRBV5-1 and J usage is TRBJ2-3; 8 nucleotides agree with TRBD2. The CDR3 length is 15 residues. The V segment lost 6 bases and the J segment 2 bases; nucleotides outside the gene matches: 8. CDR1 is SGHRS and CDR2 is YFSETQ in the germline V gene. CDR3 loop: CASTGTGRDTDTQYF. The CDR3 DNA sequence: TGCGCCAGCACCGGGACCGGGAGGGACACAGATACGCAGTATTTT.

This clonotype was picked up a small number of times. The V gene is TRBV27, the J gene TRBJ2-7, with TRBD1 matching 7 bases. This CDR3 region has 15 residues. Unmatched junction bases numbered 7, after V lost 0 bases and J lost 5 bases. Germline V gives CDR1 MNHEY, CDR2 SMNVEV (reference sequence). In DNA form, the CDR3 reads TGTGCCAGCAGTTTATCAGGGGGCATCGGGCACGAGCAGTACTTC. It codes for CASSLSGGIGHEQYF.

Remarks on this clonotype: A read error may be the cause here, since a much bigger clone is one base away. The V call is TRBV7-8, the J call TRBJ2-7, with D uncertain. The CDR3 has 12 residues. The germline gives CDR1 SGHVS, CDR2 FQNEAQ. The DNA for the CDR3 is TGTGTCAGCAGCCCCCACAGCTACGAGCAGTACTTC. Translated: CVSSPHSYEQYF. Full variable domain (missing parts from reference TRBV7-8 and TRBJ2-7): GAGVSQSPRYKVAKRGQDVALRCDPISGHVSLFWYQQALGQGPEFLTYFQNEAQLDKSGLPSDRFFAERPEGSVSTLKIQRTQQEDSAVYLCVSSPHSYEQYFGPGTRLTVT.

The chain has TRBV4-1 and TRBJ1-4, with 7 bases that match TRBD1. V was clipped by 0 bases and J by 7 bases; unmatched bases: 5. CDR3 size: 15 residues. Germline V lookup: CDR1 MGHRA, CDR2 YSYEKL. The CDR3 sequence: CASSQDYRGAEKLFF. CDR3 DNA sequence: TGCGCCAGCAGCCAAGATTACAGGGGCGCTGAAAAACTGTTTTTT.

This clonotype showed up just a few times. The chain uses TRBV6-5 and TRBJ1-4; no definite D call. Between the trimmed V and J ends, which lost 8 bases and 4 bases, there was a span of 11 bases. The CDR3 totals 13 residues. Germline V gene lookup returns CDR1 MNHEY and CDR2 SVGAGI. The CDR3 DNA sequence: TGTGCCAGCGGGTACGACATTAATGAAAAACTGTTTTTT. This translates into CASGYDINEKLFF.

In nucleotides, the CDR3 is TGTGCCAGCAGTGATGTGGGGATTAGCAATGAGCAGTTCTTC. Translating gives CASSDVGISNEQFF. The V and J genes are TRBV2 and TRBJ2-1, with D uncertain. The CDR3 has 14 amino acids. Deletions cut 3 bases from V and 6 bases from J, with 12 bases between. The germline gives CDR1 SNHLY, CDR2 FYNNEI.

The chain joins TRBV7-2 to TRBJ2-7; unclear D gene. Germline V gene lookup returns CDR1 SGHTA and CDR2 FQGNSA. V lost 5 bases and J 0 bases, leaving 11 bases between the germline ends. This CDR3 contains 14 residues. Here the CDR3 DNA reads TGTGCCAGCAGCGACGGTCCTTACTCCTACGAGCAGTACTTC. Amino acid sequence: CASSDGPYSYEQYF.

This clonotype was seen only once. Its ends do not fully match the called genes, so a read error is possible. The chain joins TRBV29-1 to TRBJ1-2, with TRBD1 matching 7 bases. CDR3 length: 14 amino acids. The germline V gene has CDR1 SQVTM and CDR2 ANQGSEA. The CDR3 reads CGVTGTATYYGYTF. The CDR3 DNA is TGCGGCGTCACCGGGACAGCCACCTACTATGGCTACACCTTC.

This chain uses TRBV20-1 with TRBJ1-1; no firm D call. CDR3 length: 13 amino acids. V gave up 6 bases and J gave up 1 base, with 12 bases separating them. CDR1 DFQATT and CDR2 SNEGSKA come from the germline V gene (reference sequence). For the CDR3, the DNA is TGCAGTGCCCCCCCGACGGGGAACACTGAAGCTTTCTTT. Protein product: CSAPPTGNTEAFF.

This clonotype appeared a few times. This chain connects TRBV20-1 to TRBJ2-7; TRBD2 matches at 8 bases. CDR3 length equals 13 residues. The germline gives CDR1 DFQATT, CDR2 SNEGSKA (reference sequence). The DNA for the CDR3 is TGCAGGCCCTACAAGAGCGGGAGCCATGAGCAGTACTTC. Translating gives CRPYKSGSHEQYF.

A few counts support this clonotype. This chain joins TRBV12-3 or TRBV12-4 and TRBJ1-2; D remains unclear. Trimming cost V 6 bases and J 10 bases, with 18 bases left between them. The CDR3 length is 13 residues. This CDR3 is CASREPNVLDYTF. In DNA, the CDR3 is TGTGCCAGCAGAGAACCGAACGTCCTCGACTACACCTTC.

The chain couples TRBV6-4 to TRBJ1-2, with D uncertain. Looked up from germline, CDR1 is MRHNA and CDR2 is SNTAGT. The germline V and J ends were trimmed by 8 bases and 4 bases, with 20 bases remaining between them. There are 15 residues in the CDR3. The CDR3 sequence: CASQSAPGIGYGYTF. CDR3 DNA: TGTGCCAGCCAATCTGCCCCGGGGATCGGCTATGGCTACACCTTC.

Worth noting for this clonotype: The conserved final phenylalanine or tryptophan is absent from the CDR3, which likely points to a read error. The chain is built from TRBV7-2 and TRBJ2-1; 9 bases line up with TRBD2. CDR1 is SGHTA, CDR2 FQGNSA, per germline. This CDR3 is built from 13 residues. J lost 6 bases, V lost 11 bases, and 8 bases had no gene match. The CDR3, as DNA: TGTGCCTCCTTAGCGGGAGCCGGCAATGAGCAGTTCCTC. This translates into CASLAGAGNEQFL.

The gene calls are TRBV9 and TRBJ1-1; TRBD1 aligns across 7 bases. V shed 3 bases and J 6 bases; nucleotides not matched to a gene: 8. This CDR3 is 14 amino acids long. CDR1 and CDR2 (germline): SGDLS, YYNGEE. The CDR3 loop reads CASSETGIGSEAFF. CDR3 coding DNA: TGTGCCAGCAGCGAGACAGGGATTGGTTCTGAAGCTTTCTTT.

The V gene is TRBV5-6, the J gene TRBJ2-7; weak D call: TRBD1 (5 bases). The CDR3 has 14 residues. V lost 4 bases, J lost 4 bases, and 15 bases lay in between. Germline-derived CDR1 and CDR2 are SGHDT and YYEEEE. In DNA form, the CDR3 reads TGTGCCAGCAGCCCCTGGAAGGGGCTGTACGAGCAGTACTTC. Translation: CASSPWKGLYEQYF. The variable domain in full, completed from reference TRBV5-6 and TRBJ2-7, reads DAGVTQSPTHLIKTRGQQVTLRCSPKSGHDTVSWYQQALGQGPQFIFQYYEEEERQRGNFPDRFSGHQFPNYSSELNVNALLLGDSALYLCASSPWKGLYEQYFGPGTRLTVT.

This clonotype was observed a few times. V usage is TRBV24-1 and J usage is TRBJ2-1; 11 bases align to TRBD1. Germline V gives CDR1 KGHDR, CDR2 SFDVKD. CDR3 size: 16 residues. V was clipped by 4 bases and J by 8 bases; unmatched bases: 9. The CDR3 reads CATSETGTGGSDEQFF. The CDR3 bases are TGTGCCACCAGTGAAACCGGGACAGGGGGTAGTGATGAGCAGTTCTTC.

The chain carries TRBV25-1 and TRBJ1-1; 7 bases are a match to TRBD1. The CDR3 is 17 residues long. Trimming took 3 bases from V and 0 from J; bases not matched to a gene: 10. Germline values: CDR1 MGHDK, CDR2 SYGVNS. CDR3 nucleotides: TGTGCCAGCAGTGAGGAAAAGGGGGCGGGCGTGAACACTGAAGCTTTCTTT. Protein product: CASSEEKGAGVNTEAFF.

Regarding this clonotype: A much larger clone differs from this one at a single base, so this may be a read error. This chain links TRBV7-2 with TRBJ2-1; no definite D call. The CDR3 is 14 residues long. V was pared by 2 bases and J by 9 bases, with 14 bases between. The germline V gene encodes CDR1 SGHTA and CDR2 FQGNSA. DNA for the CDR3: TGTGCCAGCAGCTTATTCTCGGCGATCAGTGAGCAGTTCTTC. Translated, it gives CASSLFSAISEQFF.

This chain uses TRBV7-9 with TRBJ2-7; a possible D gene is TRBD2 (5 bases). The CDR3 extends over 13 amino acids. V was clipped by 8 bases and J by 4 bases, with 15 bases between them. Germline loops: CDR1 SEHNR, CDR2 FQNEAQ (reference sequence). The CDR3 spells CASSRLAEYEQYF. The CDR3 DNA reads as TGTGCCAGCTCCCGGCTAGCCGAATACGAGCAGTACTTC.